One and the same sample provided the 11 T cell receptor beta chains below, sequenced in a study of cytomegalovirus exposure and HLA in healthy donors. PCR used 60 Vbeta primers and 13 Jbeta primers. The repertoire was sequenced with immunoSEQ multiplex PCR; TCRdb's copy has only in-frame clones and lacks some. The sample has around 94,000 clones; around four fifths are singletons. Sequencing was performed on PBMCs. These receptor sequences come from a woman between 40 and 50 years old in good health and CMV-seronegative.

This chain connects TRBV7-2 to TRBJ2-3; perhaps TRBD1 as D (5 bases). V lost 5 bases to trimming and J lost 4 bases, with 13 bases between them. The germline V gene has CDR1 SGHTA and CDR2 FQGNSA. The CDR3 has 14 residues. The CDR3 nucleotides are TGTGCCAGCAGCCCTATTCCAGGGTCAGATACGCAGTATTTT. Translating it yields CASSPIPGSDTQYF.

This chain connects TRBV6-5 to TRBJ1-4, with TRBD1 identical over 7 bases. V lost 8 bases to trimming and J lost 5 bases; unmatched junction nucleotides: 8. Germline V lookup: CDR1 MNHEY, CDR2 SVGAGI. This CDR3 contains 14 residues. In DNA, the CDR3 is TGTGCCAGCGGCTCAGGGGGTTTGAATGAAAAACTGTTTTTT. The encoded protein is CASGSGGLNEKLFF.

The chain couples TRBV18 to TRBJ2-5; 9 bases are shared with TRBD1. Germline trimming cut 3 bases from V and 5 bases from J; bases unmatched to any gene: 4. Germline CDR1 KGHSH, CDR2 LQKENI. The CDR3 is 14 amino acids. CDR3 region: CASSPGQGHETQYF. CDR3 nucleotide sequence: TGTGCCAGCTCACCGGGACAGGGTCACGAGACCCAGTACTTC.

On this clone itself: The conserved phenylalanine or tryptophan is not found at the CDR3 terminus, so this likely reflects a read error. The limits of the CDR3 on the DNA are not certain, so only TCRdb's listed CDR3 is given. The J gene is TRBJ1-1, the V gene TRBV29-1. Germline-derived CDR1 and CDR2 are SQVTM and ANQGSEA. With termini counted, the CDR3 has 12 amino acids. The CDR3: CSAGGGYTEALV.

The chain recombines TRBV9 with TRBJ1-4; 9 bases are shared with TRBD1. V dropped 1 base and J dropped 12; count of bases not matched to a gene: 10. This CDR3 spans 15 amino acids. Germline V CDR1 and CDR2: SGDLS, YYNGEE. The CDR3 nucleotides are TGTGCCAGCAGCGTATCAACAGGGGGCGCATATCAACTGTTTTTT. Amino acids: CASSVSTGGAYQLFF.

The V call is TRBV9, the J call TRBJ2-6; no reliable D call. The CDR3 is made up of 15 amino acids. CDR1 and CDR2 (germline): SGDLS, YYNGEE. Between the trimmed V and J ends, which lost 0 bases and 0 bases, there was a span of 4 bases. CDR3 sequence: CASSVGSSGANVLTF. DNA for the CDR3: TGTGCCAGCAGCGTAGGTAGCTCTGGGGCCAACGTCCTGACTTTC.

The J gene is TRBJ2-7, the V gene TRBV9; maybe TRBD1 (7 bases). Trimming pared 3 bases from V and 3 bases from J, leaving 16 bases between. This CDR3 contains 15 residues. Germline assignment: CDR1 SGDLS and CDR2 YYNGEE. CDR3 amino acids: CASSAQGGTVYEQYF. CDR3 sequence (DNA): TGTGCCAGCAGCGCCCAAGGGGGGACAGTCTACGAGCAGTACTTC.

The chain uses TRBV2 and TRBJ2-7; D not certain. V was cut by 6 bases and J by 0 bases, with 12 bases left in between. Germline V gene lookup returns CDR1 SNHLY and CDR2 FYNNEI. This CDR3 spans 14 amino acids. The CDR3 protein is CASRPLWSSYEQYF. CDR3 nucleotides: TGTGCCAGCAGACCGCTTTGGAGCTCCTACGAGCAGTACTTC.

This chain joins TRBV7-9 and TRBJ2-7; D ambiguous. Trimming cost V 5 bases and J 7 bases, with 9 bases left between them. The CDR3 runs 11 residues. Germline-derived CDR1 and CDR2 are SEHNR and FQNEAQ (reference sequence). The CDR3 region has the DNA TGTGCCAGCAGCCCGGTCCTGGAGCAGTACTTC. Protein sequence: CASSPVLEQYF.

This CDR3 is CASSPRTGRYGYTF. DNA for the CDR3: TGTGCCAGCAGTCCTCGGACAGGAAGGTATGGCTACACCTTC. The chain carries TRBV27 and TRBJ1-2; 7 nucleotides agree with TRBD1. V shed 5 bases, J shed 5 bases, and the junction held 8 bases outside the gene matches. CDR3 length equals 14 residues. Germline loops: CDR1 MNHEY, CDR2 SMNVEV (reference sequence).

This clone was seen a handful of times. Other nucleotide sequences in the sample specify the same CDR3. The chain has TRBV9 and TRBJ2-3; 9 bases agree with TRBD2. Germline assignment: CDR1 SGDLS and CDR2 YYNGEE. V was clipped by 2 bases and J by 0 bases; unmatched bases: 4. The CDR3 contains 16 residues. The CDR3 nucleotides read TGTGCCAGCAGCGTTGGCAGCGGGGGGAGCACAGATACGCAGTATTTT. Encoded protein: CASSVGSGGSTDTQYF.